This record looks at one T cell receptor beta chain sequence and its context. The sample comes from a study of control samples from healthy donors and cancer patients. The CDR3 is 14 amino acids. Deletions cut 3 bases from V and 2 bases from J, with 10 bases between. Germline V gene data show CDR1 as MNHEY and CDR2 as SMNVEV (reference sequence). Here immunoSEQ multiplex PCR was the method, and the copy in TCRdb shows in-frame clones only, minus some. The sample lists 170,000 or so clones; approximately 94% were seen once. Sequencing was carried out using blood. The sequence was collected from a woman between 18 and 29 years old in good health. The chain joins TRBV27 to TRBJ1-2; possibly TRBD1 for D (6 bases). The CDR3 DNA follows: TGTGCCAGCAGTTTCTCGGACAGCAACTATGGCTACACCTTC. Translation: CASSFSDSNYGYTF.